Below are 21 T cell receptor beta chains sequenced from a single sample in a study of shared clonotypes between healthy human individuals. This table comes from immunoSEQ multiplex PCR, and its TCRdb copy is limited to in-frame clones, with some not included. The sample lists a few million clones; around 93% were seen once. The sequencing sample was made of naive CD4+ T cells from PBMCs. Subset in this sample: CD45RA+ positively selected. The receptors stem from a man in his late teens or twenties in good health. Some clones in this sample may be carry-over from other donors' samples.

This chain uses TRBV11-2 with TRBJ2-7; 11 nucleotides agree with TRBD1. This CDR3 contains 15 residues. Germline loops: CDR1 SGHAT, CDR2 FQNNGV. The trim removed 3 bases at V and 4 bases at J, leaving 5 bases unmatched. For the CDR3, the DNA is TGTGCCAGCAGCTTTTCGGGACAGGGGGTATACGAGCAGTACTTC. Protein: CASSFSGQGVYEQYF.

This chain joins TRBV5-4 and TRBJ1-1; 9 bases are shared with TRBD1. Germline V CDR1 and CDR2: SGHNT, YYREEE (reference sequence). The length of the CDR3 is 16 residues. With 6 bases clipped from V and 6 bases from J, the junction kept 15 bases outside the gene matches. The CDR3 loop reads CASTRSGTGRSPEAFF. DNA for the CDR3: TGTGCCAGCACCCGATCCGGGACAGGGCGTTCCCCTGAAGCTTTCTTT.

This chain uses TRBV5-1 with TRBJ2-2; D tentatively reads TRBD1 or TRBD2 (5 bases each). V lost 4 bases to trimming and J lost 6 bases, with 19 bases between them. Germline CDR1 SGHRS, CDR2 YFSETQ. The CDR3 is 16 residues long. This CDR3 reads CASSPRPAGRAGELFF. The CDR3 DNA sequence: TGCGCCAGCAGCCCCCGGCCGGCAGGGCGGGCCGGGGAGCTGTTTTTT. The full variable domain, in which reference TRBV5-1 and TRBJ2-2 provide the parts outside the CDR3, is KAGVTQTPRYLIKTRGQQVTLSCSPISGHRSVSWYQQTPGQGLQFLFEYFSETQRNKGNFPGRFSGRQFSNSRSEMNVSTLELGDSALYLCASSPRPAGRAGELFFGEGSRLTVL.

This clone is a singleton in its sample. This chain links TRBV6-5 with TRBJ2-7; D might be TRBD1 (6 bases). Germline CDR1 MNHEY, CDR2 SVGAGI. The ends were cut back, 7 bases at V and 6 bases at J, with 19 bases in the middle. The CDR3 covers 14 residues. CDR3 in DNA: TGTGCCAGCATGGACACAGGGCGCCATTCCGAGCAGTACTTC. As protein: CASMDTGRHSEQYF.

This clone has just one count. The chain combines TRBV10-3 with TRBJ2-1, with 9 positions matching TRBD2. Per the germline V gene, CDR1 is ENHRY and CDR2 is SYGVKD. The V and J ends lost 3 bases and 1 base, in that order; junction bases with no gene match: 4. The CDR3 spans 16 residues. The CDR3 loop reads CAISDRSGSSYNEQFF. DNA for the CDR3: TGTGCCATCAGTGACCGTAGCGGGAGTTCCTACAATGAGCAGTTCTTC.

This clone occurred once. This CDR3 reads CASSPPRGQPQHF. The CDR3 bases are TGTGCCAGCAGTCCCCCAAGGGGACAGCCCCAGCATTTT. The chain joins TRBV6-1 to TRBJ1-5, with D tentatively TRBD1 (5 bases). Germline CDR1 and CDR2: MNHNS and SASEGT. This CDR3 has 13 amino acids. The germline V and J ends were trimmed by 5 bases and 7 bases, with 12 bases remaining between them.

The J gene is TRBJ1-1, the V gene TRBV28; D is ambiguous. The CDR3 contains 14 residues. Trimming left V 7 bases short and J 2 bases short, with 14 bases between. Germline assignment: CDR1 MDHEN and CDR2 SYDVKM. CDR3 sequence: CASINGGSNTEAFF. The CDR3 coding sequence is TGTGCCAGCATAAACGGCGGGTCCAACACTGAAGCTTTCTTT.

The chain joins TRBV5-4 to TRBJ1-1; TRBD1 matches 7 bases. The V segment lost 2 bases and the J segment 0 bases; nucleotides outside the gene matches: 7. CDR3 length equals 16 residues. Germline-derived CDR1 and CDR2 are SGHNT and YYREEE (reference sequence). The CDR3 DNA sequence: TGTGCCAGCAGCTTTAGAAGGGACAGCCTGAACACTGAAGCTTTCTTT. Translated: CASSFRRDSLNTEAFF.

V and J are TRBV30 and TRBJ1-1; D may be TRBD1 (6 bases). The CDR3 consists of 14 residues. V was clipped by 6 bases and J by 4 bases, with 18 bases between them. CDR1 and CDR2 from the germline V gene are GTSNPN and SVGIG (reference sequence). CDR3 amino acids: CACPTGGSVTEAFF. DNA for the CDR3: TGTGCCTGCCCGACCGGGGGCTCGGTCACTGAAGCTTTCTTT.

This sequence joins TRBV2 and TRBJ2-4; D not resolved. Trimming took 8 bases from V and 0 from J, leaving 5 bases between them. This CDR3 region has 12 residues. CDR1 is SNHLY and CDR2 is FYNNEI in the germline V gene. The CDR3 DNA is TGTGCCAGCGGGCTAGCCAAAAACATTCAGTACTTC. The encoded protein is CASGLAKNIQYF.

Details on this clone: Germline is not matched at one junction end, which may reflect a read error. The chain links TRBV4-1 to TRBJ1-4, with D possibly TRBD1 on 6 matching bases. The CDR3 extends over 20 amino acids. CDR1 is MGHRA and CDR2 is YSYEKL in the germline V gene. In nucleotides, the CDR3 is TGCGCCAGCAGCCAAGGGGGCCGGTCCATGAACAGGGCAACCAATGAAAAACTGTTTTTT. This encodes CASSQGGRSMNRATNEKLFF.

The chain links TRBV5-4 to TRBJ2-3; TRBD2 aligns across 10 bases. The germline V gene has CDR1 SGHNT and CDR2 YYREEE (reference sequence). This CDR3 spans 18 amino acids. With 4 bases clipped from V and 2 bases from J, the junction kept 13 bases outside the gene matches. This chain's CDR3 is CASSPHPGTSAYTDTQYF. Here the CDR3 DNA reads TGTGCCAGCAGCCCCCACCCCGGGACTAGCGCTTACACAGATACGCAGTATTTT.

CDR3 nucleotide sequence: TGTGCCACCAGCAGAGGTGACAGCCTGGGACCAGATACGCAGTATTTT. This translates into CATSRGDSLGPDTQYF. J is TRBJ2-3 and V is TRBV15, with D possibly being TRBD1 or TRBD2 (5 bases each). Germline CDR1 reads LNHNV; CDR2 reads YYDKDF (reference sequence). Trimming pared 1 base from V and 4 bases from J, leaving 15 bases between. The CDR3 runs 16 residues.

This sequence joins TRBV5-1 and TRBJ1-6; 8 nucleotides align to TRBD1. After removal of 0 bases from V and 10 bases from J, the junction contained 15 bases not matched to a gene. Per germline, CDR1 SGHRS and CDR2 YFSETQ. The CDR3 extends over 18 amino acids. The CDR3, as DNA: TGCGCCAGCAGCTTGGGGCCACAGACAGGGGCCATGAGCTCACCCCTCCACTTT. This gives the protein CASSLGPQTGAMSSPLHF.

The chain couples TRBV13 to TRBJ1-2; perhaps TRBD1 as D (6 bases). Per the germline V gene, CDR1 is PRHDT and CDR2 is FYEKMQ (reference sequence). V gave up 6 bases and J gave up 3 bases, with 17 bases separating them. CDR3 length equals 15 residues. This CDR3 reads CASRRAGQRYYGYTF. CDR3 DNA: TGTGCCAGCAGGAGGGCCGGACAGCGTTACTATGGCTACACCTTC.

This clone was recorded once. CDR3 bases: TGTGCCAGCAGCGTTCGGACAGGGGGCCTCGAGACCCAGTACTTC. This codes for CASSVRTGGLETQYF. The chain uses TRBV9 and TRBJ2-5, with 11 nucleotides matching TRBD1. Per germline, CDR1 SGDLS and CDR2 YYNGEE. This CDR3 spans 15 amino acids. With 2 bases clipped from V and 5 bases from J, the junction kept 5 bases outside the gene matches.

The V gene is TRBV5-5, the J gene TRBJ1-1, with a weak D call TRBD1 (5 bases). Germline V gene lookup returns CDR1 SGHKS and CDR2 YYEKEE (reference sequence). V was trimmed by 4 bases and J by 1 base, leaving 14 bases between them. CDR3 length: 15 amino acids. The CDR3 spells CASSRQGWGNTEAFF. CDR3 bases: TGTGCCAGCAGCCGTCAGGGATGGGGGAACACTGAAGCTTTCTTT.

The chain links TRBV7-2 to TRBJ1-2, with 9 bases matching TRBD1. The CDR3 contains 16 residues. CDR1 is SGHTA, CDR2 FQGNSA, per germline. With V trimmed by 4 bases and J by 6 bases, 12 bases remained unmatched. CDR3: CASSSWTGQGTDGYTF. CDR3 in DNA: TGTGCCAGCAGCTCATGGACGGGACAGGGTACAGATGGCTACACCTTC.

V is TRBV9 and J is TRBJ1-3, with D unclear. This CDR3 comprises 13 residues. V lost 4 bases and J 0 bases, leaving 5 bases between the germline ends. Germline CDR1 reads SGDLS; CDR2 reads YYNGEE. CDR3 amino acids: CASSPYSGNTIYF. CDR3 DNA: TGTGCCAGCAGCCCGTACTCTGGAAACACCATATATTTT. The full variable domain, rest sourced from reference TRBV9 and TRBJ1-3, is DSGVTQTPKHLITATGQRVTLRCSPRSGDLSVYWYQQSLDQGLQFLIQYYNGEERAKGNILERFSAQQFPDLHSELNLSSLELGDSALYFCASSPYSGNTIYFGEGSWLTVV.

This chain uses TRBV11-1 with TRBJ2-7, with 9 bases fitting TRBD1. V shed 2 bases, J shed 4 bases, and the junction held 6 bases outside the gene matches. Germline V gene sequence: CDR1 SGHAT, CDR2 FQDESV (reference sequence). This CDR3 has 15 residues. CDR3 nucleotide sequence: TGTGCCAGCAGCTTACCCGGGACAGGGTCGTACGAGCAGTACTTC. It yields the protein CASSLPGTGSYEQYF.

The V call is TRBV6-6, the J call TRBJ2-1; the D is unclear. CDR3 length: 14 residues. Germline lookup yields CDR1 MNHNY and CDR2 SVGAGI (reference sequence). Trimming took 5 bases from V and 4 from J, leaving 12 bases between them. The CDR3 reads CASSLRTTYNEQFF. The CDR3 DNA follows: TGTGCCAGCAGTCTCCGGACCACTTACAATGAGCAGTTCTTC.